The 10 T cell receptor beta chains below were found in one sample sequenced in a study of OX40 agonist ivuxolimab in advanced cancers. Repertoires were generated with immunoSEQ multiplex PCR, while TCRdb's copy carries only in-frame clones and drops some. In the table there are about 50,000 clones, approximately 80% of which are singletons. The specimen comprised CD4+ or CD8+ T cells sorted from blood, sampled in a trial of the OX40 agonist ivuxolimab. Source of these receptors: an adult with an advanced solid tumor such as melanoma, head and neck, liver or kidney cancer.

V usage is TRBV19 and J usage is TRBJ1-1; no clear D. V lost 7 bases, J lost 0 bases, and 12 bases lay in between. The CDR3 is 14 residues long. Germline values: CDR1 LNHDA, CDR2 SQIVND (reference sequence). As DNA, the CDR3 is TGTGCCAGTACCCTCGGGCAGTTGAACACTGAAGCTTTCTTT. Translating it yields CASTLGQLNTEAFF.

This clone turned up a few times. J is TRBJ1-1 and V is TRBV5-6, with D unresolved. With 4 bases removed from V and 1 base from J, the gap between germline ends came to 8 bases. The CDR3 has 13 residues. Germline CDR1 reads SGHDT; CDR2 reads YYEEEE. DNA of the CDR3: TGTGCCAGCAGCAGGGTCACGAACACTGAAGCTTTCTTT. Residues: CASSRVTNTEAFF. Using reference TRBV5-6 and TRBJ1-1 for the parts outside the CDR3, the full variable domain is DAGVTQSPTHLIKTRGQQVTLRCSPKSGHDTVSWYQQALGQGPQFIFQYYEEEERQRGNFPDRFSGHQFPNYSSELNVNALLLGDSALYLCASSRVTNTEAFFGQGTRLTVV.

The chain has TRBV2 and TRBJ1-6; D is perhaps TRBD1 (5 bases). This CDR3 contains 15 residues. Germline-derived CDR1 and CDR2 are SNHLY and FYNNEI. V lost 4 bases and J 7 bases, leaving 14 bases between the germline ends. DNA for the CDR3: TGTGCCAGCAGTGTGAGGGGTAGAGAAAATTCACCCCTCCACTTT. The encoded protein is CASSVRGRENSPLHF.

The chain carries TRBV6-5 and TRBJ2-1; the D gene is possibly TRBD2 (6 bases). CDR3 size: 11 residues. Trimming removed 4 bases from V and 16 bases from J, with 14 bases in between. Looked up from germline, CDR1 is MNHEY and CDR2 is SVGAGI. DNA for the CDR3: TGTGCCAGCAGTTCAGGGACTGGGGTCTTCTTC. Translated: CASSSGTGVFF.

This chain links TRBV5-1 with TRBJ1-5, with D possibly TRBD1 on 5 matching bases. Trimming took off 4 bases at V and 8 bases at J, with 13 bases between the two ends. Germline V gene sequence: CDR1 SGHRS, CDR2 YFSETQ. The CDR3 is 13 residues long. CDR3 bases: TGCGCCAGCAGCCCAAATAAAGGGGAGCCCCAGCATTTT. Protein: CASSPNKGEPQHF.

The rearrangement joins TRBV10-1 to TRBJ1-2; no firm D call. The CDR3 has 11 amino acids. Trimming took off 8 bases at V and 2 bases at J, with 6 bases between the two ends. Germline lookup yields CDR1 WNHNN and CDR2 SYGVQD (reference sequence). The CDR3 nucleotides are TGCGCCAGCGTGAGGAACTATGGCTACACCTTC. Residues: CASVRNYGYTF.

The chain is built from TRBV7-7 and TRBJ2-1; D not resolved. There are 12 residues in the CDR3. Trimming shortened V by 4 bases and J by 9 bases, and 10 bases separated the two germline ends. Germline-derived CDR1 and CDR2 are SSHAT and FNYEAQ (reference sequence). The CDR3 loop is CASSSTRGEQFF. CDR3 in DNA: TGTGCCAGCAGCTCCACGAGAGGTGAGCAGTTCTTC.

This chain connects TRBV5-4 to TRBJ1-1; no clear D. The germline CDR1 and CDR2 sequences are SGHNT and YYREEE (reference sequence). The CDR3 loop spans 14 amino acids. Trimming left V 1 base short and J 5 bases short, with 12 bases between. CDR3 sequence: CASSLRGVSTEAFF. CDR3 DNA sequence: TGTGCCAGCAGCTTGCGGGGTGTGAGTACTGAAGCTTTCTTT.

The V call is TRBV27, the J call TRBJ1-1; 7 bases are shared with TRBD1. The length of the CDR3 is 15 residues. CDR1 and CDR2 (germline): MNHEY, SMNVEV (reference sequence). With 2 bases clipped from V and 1 base from J, the junction kept 4 bases outside the gene matches. CDR3 sequence: CASSLEGAPNTEAFF. The CDR3 nucleotides read TGTGCCAGCAGTTTAGAGGGGGCCCCGAACACTGAAGCTTTCTTT.

The rearrangement links TRBV7-3 to TRBJ2-1, with TRBD2 matching 7 bases. CDR1 and CDR2 (germline): SGHTA, FQGTGA. Trimming removed 5 bases from V and 10 bases from J; junction bases left unmatched: 5. The CDR3 spans 12 residues. The CDR3 coding sequence is TGTGCCAGCAGCGAGGGAGGGGACGAGCAGTTCTTC. This encodes CASSEGGDEQFF.